These 6 T cell receptor beta chains originate from one sample sequenced in a study of T cells in Graves' hyperthyroidism and ophthalmopathy. Amplification of TCR beta CDR3 regions used RNA as the template. First-round RT-PCR with HTBI primers amplified the TCR CDR3 region. TCRdb processed the multiplex PCR reads anew with MiXCR; each CDR3 protein has one entry. This sample yields 500,000 to 550,000 distinct CDR3 sequences, of which roughly 20% are seen a single time; 26% belongs to the top ten. The sequencing sample was made of blood. These receptors were collected from a man between 18 and 29 years old with Graves' hyperthyroidism.

The chain combines TRBV28 with TRBJ1-5, with D tentatively TRBD1 (6 bases). The V end lost 3 bases, the J end lost 5 bases, and 11 bases lay between the germline ends. Germline V lookup: CDR1 MDHEN, CDR2 SYDVKM. This CDR3 region has 14 residues. The CDR3 reads CASSFVDSYQPQHF. Written as DNA, the CDR3 is TGTGCCAGCAGTTTCGTGGACAGCTATCAGCCCCAGCATTTT.

The V gene is TRBV18, the J gene TRBJ1-1, with D possibly TRBD1 on 5 matching bases. The germline V and J ends were trimmed by 5 bases and 4 bases, with 8 bases remaining between them. Per the germline V gene, CDR1 is KGHSH and CDR2 is LQKENI. CDR3 length: 12 amino acids. As DNA, the CDR3 is TGTGCCAGCTCAGAAAGGGGCACTGAAGCTTTCTTT. Translated, it gives CASSERGTEAFF.

Ten or more counts support this clonotype. The V gene is TRBV30, the J gene TRBJ2-7; no clear D gene. Trimming took 3 bases from V and 4 from J, leaving 10 bases between them. The CDR3 runs 12 residues. Germline CDR1 reads GTSNPN; CDR2 reads SVGIG (reference sequence). In nucleotides, the CDR3 is TGTGCCTGGAGCGCCGGATGGTACGAGCAGTACTTC. This gives the protein CAWSAGWYEQYF.

This clonotype was observed many times. This chain connects TRBV6-5 to TRBJ2-5; TRBD1 might be the D (6 bases). CDR3 length: 14 amino acids. Germline V gene lookup returns CDR1 MNHEY and CDR2 SVGAGI. V lost 3 bases and J 1 base, leaving 9 bases between the germline ends. CDR3: CASSYQGPQETQYF. In DNA form, the CDR3 reads TGTGCCAGCAGTTATCAGGGGCCCCAAGAGACCCAGTACTTC.

This clonotype came up many times. The rearrangement joins TRBV6-1 to TRBJ2-7, with 9 nucleotides matching TRBD1. V shed 1 base and J 3 bases; nucleotides not matched to a gene: 1. Looked up from germline, CDR1 is MNHNS and CDR2 is SASEGT. The CDR3 contains 14 residues. CDR3 loop: CASSEGTGDYEQYF. CDR3 DNA: TGTGCCAGCAGTGAAGGGACAGGGGACTACGAGCAGTACTTC.

There are a few counts of this clonotype. This chain connects TRBV4-1 to TRBJ1-2; possible D gene TRBD1, 5 bases. V lost 0 bases and J lost 5, with 13 bases in between. CDR1 MGHRA and CDR2 YSYEKL come from the germline V gene. The CDR3 loop spans 15 amino acids. The CDR3 spells CASSQERAGPYGYTF. The CDR3 nucleotides are TGCGCCAGCAGCCAAGAGAGGGCAGGGCCTTATGGCTACACCTTC.